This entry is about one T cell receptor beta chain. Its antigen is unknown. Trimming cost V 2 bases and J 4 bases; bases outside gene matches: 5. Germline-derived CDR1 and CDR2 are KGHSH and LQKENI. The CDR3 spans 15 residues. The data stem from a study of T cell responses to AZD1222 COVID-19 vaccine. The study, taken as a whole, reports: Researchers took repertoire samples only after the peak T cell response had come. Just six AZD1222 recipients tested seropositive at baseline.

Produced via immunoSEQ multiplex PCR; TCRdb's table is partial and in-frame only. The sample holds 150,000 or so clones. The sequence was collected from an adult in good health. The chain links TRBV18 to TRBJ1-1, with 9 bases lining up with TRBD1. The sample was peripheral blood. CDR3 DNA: TGTGCCAGCTCACCAGCCCTGACAGGGGGCACTGAAGCTTTCTTT. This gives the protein CASSPALTGGTEAFF. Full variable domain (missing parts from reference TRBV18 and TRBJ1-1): NAGVMQNPRHLVRRRGQEARLRCSPMKGHSHVYWYRQLPEEGLKFMVYLQKENIIDESGMPKERFSAEFPKEGPSILRIQQVVRGDSAAYFCASSPALTGGTEAFFGQGTRLTVV.